The source of this T cell receptor beta chain is a study of beta chain features in type 1 diabetes. The CDR3 totals 15 residues. V shed 5 bases and J shed 4 bases, with 18 bases lying between them. The germline gives CDR1 LNHNV, CDR2 YYDKDF (reference sequence). Study observations and caveats: Type 1 diabetes patients showed a moderate but significant shortening of TCRB CDR3s in all four CD4+ subsets.

Reverse transcribing all isolated RNA meant expressed TCRB transcripts were sequenced. Some clones are missing from TCRdb's copy, which holds only in-frame ones; the method was immunoSEQ multiplex PCR. This sample has approximately 730,000 clones, with around 15% found just once. This clone turned up a few times. Its antigen is unknown. The sequenced material came from naive CD4+ T cells from blood. The source of this sequence is a man younger than 30 with type 1 diabetes. The genes are TRBV15 and TRBJ2-7; D may be TRBD1 (6 bases). The CDR3 DNA follows: TGTGCCACCAGCCCCTCCAGGGGCCTAGGGTACGAGCAGTACTTC. It specifies CATSPSRGLGYEQYF.